Below, 32 T cell receptor beta chains from the same sample are listed, as sequenced in a study of blood T cells in healthy people across ages. Alongside a J-beta primer mix, a sample-barcoded 5' primer served in a second PCR lasting about 7 to 11 cycles. MiXCR, applied by TCRdb to the 5' RACE reads, yields one record per CDR3 protein. The sample includes approximately 1,000,000 distinct CDR3 sequences, around 45% of them seen just once. The sample was blood. Receptors originate from a woman aged 60-70 years in good health.

The V and J genes are TRBV27 and TRBJ2-2; weak D call: TRBD1 (5 bases). Trimming took 6 bases from V and 3 from J, leaving 11 bases between them. Germline V lookup: CDR1 MNHEY, CDR2 SMNVEV (reference sequence). This CDR3 spans 14 amino acids. CDR3 residues: CASSIKGDTGELFF. The CDR3 DNA reads as TGTGCCAGCAGCATAAAAGGGGACACCGGGGAGCTGTTTTTT.

This clonotype was observed a handful of times. The chain combines TRBV6-5 with TRBJ2-2, with TRBD1 identical over 10 bases. V was clipped by 10 bases and J by 5 bases; unmatched bases: 7. This CDR3 contains 14 residues. Germline V lookup: CDR1 MNHEY, CDR2 SVGAGI. CDR3 DNA: TGTGCCACCAGCCGGACAGGGGGTACCGGGGAGCTGTTTTTT. The encoded protein is CATSRTGGTGELFF.

This clonotype was counted many times. The chain is built from TRBV5-1 and TRBJ2-5, with TRBD1 matching over 7 bases. Germline trimming cut 3 bases from V and 3 bases from J; bases unmatched to any gene: 8. Per the germline V gene, CDR1 is SGHRS and CDR2 is YFSETQ. The CDR3 has 15 amino acids. CDR3 sequence: CASSWGTGTEETQYF. The CDR3 DNA sequence: TGCGCCAGCAGCTGGGGGACCGGGACAGAAGAGACCCAGTACTTC. Drawing the rest from reference TRBV5-1 and TRBJ2-5, the complete variable domain is KAGVTQTPRYLIKTRGQQVTLSCSPISGHRSVSWYQQTPGQGLQFLFEYFSETQRNKGNFPGRFSGRQFSNSRSEMNVSTLELGDSALYLCASSWGTGTEETQYFGPGTRLLVL.

This clonotype turned up a few times. The chain combines TRBV10-3 with TRBJ2-7; D may be TRBD1 or TRBD2 (5 bases each). V was trimmed by 2 bases and J by 5 bases, leaving 16 bases between them. The CDR3 is 15 residues long. CDR1 and CDR2 from the germline V gene are ENHRY and SYGVKD. The CDR3 reads CAISEPGLVVHEQYF. CDR3 nucleotide sequence: TGTGCCATCAGTGAGCCGGGGCTAGTTGTCCACGAGCAGTACTTC.

In the case of this clonotype: A much larger clone differs from this one at a single base, so this may be a read error. Here the CDR3 DNA reads TGCAGCGGTTTCCACACAGCCTATGGCCACACCTTC. Protein product: CSGFHTAYGHTF. V and J are TRBV29-1 and TRBJ1-2; no definite D call. Per the germline V gene, CDR1 is SQVTM and CDR2 is ANQGSEA. CDR3 size: 12 residues.

This chain connects TRBV6-6 to TRBJ2-3; D remains unclear. Germline lookup yields CDR1 MNHNY and CDR2 SVGAGI (reference sequence). CDR3 length: 15 residues. Deletions cut 0 bases from V and 2 bases from J, with 9 bases between. The CDR3 here is CASSYSHHPTDTQYF. The DNA of the CDR3 is TGTGCCAGCAGTTACTCGCACCACCCCACAGATACGCAGTATTTT.

This clonotype showed up just once. CDR3 nucleotides: TGTGCCAGCAGCCAAGCTAGAGGACAGGGGTCAGAGACCCAGTACTTC. Translated, it gives CASSQARGQGSETQYF. This chain uses TRBV4-2 with TRBJ2-5; 9 positions match TRBD1. CDR3 size: 16 residues. The V and J ends lost 1 base and 4 bases, in that order; junction bases with no gene match: 7. Germline V CDR1 and CDR2: LGHNA, YNFKEQ.

The chain uses TRBV11-2 and TRBJ2-7; no definite D call. The CDR3 loop spans 14 amino acids. Trimming left V 5 bases short and J 5 bases short, with 16 bases between. Germline assignment: CDR1 SGHAT and CDR2 FQNNGV. The CDR3: CASSPLPIDHEQYF. The CDR3 DNA is TGTGCCAGCAGCCCCCTCCCGATTGACCACGAGCAGTACTTC.

This clonotype came up once. One junction end disagrees with the germline gene, perhaps due to a read error. V and J are TRBV27 and TRBJ2-4; 8 bases match TRBD2. The CDR3 sequence is 16 residues long. The V gene's germline CDR1 is MNHEY and CDR2 SMNVEV (reference sequence). The CDR3 DNA reads TGTGCCAGCAAAAAGGCGGGGGGCTCAGCCAAAAACATCCAGTACTTC. Translated, it gives CASKKAGGSAKNIQYF.

This clonotype was recorded a few times. The chain is built from TRBV6-5 and TRBJ2-7; TRBD2 matches at 13 bases. The V gene end was trimmed by 4 bases and the J gene end by 5 bases; junction bases not matched to a gene: 8. The CDR3 is 16 amino acids. The germline CDR1 and CDR2 sequences are MNHEY and SVGAGI. CDR3 sequence: CASSSDPGLAGNEQYF. In DNA form, the CDR3 reads TGTGCCAGCAGTTCAGACCCGGGACTAGCGGGAAACGAGCAGTACTTC.

This clonotype was seen many times. The chain carries TRBV7-2 and TRBJ2-4, with TRBD2 matching over 11 bases. This CDR3 has 14 residues. Trimming took 3 bases from V and 13 from J; bases not matched to a gene: 8. The germline V gene encodes CDR1 SGHTA and CDR2 FQGNSA. The chain's CDR3 is CASSLASGRREQYF. CDR3 coding DNA: TGTGCCAGCAGCTTGGCTAGCGGGAGGCGGGAGCAGTACTTC.

The CDR3 DNA sequence: TGTGCCAGCAGCTTGCCTCCGGGACTAGCGGGAGGGGGGAGCTCCTACAATGAGCAGTTCTTC. It is translated as CASSLPPGLAGGGSSYNEQFF. This chain connects TRBV5-6 to TRBJ2-1, with TRBD2 matching over 16 bases. J lost 0 bases, V lost 1 base, and 10 bases had no gene match. Germline V gene sequence: CDR1 SGHDT, CDR2 YYEEEE. The CDR3 has 21 amino acids. Full variable domain (rest looked up from reference TRBV5-6 and TRBJ2-1): DAGVTQSPTHLIKTRGQQVTLRCSPKSGHDTVSWYQQALGQGPQFIFQYYEEEERQRGNFPDRFSGHQFPNYSSELNVNALLLGDSALYLCASSLPPGLAGGGSSYNEQFFGPGTRLTVL.

The chain links TRBV20-1 to TRBJ2-2; TRBD1 is a possible D gene (5 bases). The V gene's germline CDR1 is DFQATT and CDR2 SNEGSKA (reference sequence). The CDR3 sequence is 14 residues long. Between the trimmed V and J ends, which lost 5 bases and 4 bases, there was a span of 14 bases. This CDR3 is CSASSRGVTGELFF. The CDR3 DNA reads TGCAGTGCTTCCAGTAGGGGTGTCACCGGGGAGCTGTTTTTT.

This clonotype showed up just a few times. This chain joins TRBV27 and TRBJ2-7, with TRBD1 as a possible D gene (6 bases). CDR3 length: 15 amino acids. From germline, CDR1 is MNHEY and CDR2 SMNVEV (reference sequence). With 5 bases removed from V and 6 bases from J, the gap between germline ends came to 20 bases. The CDR3 nucleotides read TGTGCCAGCAGTCCAGGCCATAGGGGGACGACCGAGCAGTACTTC. Its translation: CASSPGHRGTTEQYF.

The chain recombines TRBV20-1 with TRBJ1-5; D is ambiguous. Trimming took 3 bases from V and 0 from J, leaving 12 bases between them. The CDR3 length is 15 residues. Germline-derived CDR1 and CDR2 are DFQATT and SNEGSKA (reference sequence). The CDR3 region has the DNA TGCAGTGCTAGGCTTCCGGGATCTAGCAATCAGCCCCAGCATTTT. Its translation is CSARLPGSSNQPQHF.

This chain uses TRBV6-5 with TRBJ2-3, with D hard to call. CDR1 and CDR2 from the germline V gene are MNHEY and SVGAGI. The CDR3 totals 17 residues. V was cut by 0 bases and J by 4 bases, with 17 bases left in between. This CDR3 reads CASSYSSSPNLPDTQYF. CDR3 nucleotides: TGTGCCAGCAGTTACTCGAGCAGTCCCAATCTCCCAGATACGCAGTATTTT.

This chain connects TRBV29-1 to TRBJ1-1; 11 bases map to TRBD1. The CDR3 has 14 amino acids. V lost 3 bases and J lost 4; bases outside the gene matches: 4. Germline V gene sequence: CDR1 SQVTM, CDR2 ANQGSEA. CDR3 DNA: TGCAGCGTTGATGGGGGACAGGGGGGCACTGAAGCTTTCTTT. This gives the protein CSVDGGQGGTEAFF.

The chain has TRBV20-1 and TRBJ1-1; TRBD1 aligns across 7 bases. Germline assignment: CDR1 DFQATT and CDR2 SNEGSKA (reference sequence). V lost 1 base, J lost 8 bases, and 4 bases stayed unmatched. The CDR3 extends over 12 amino acids. The CDR3 sequence: CSARVGTEEAFF. CDR3 bases: TGCAGTGCTAGAGTGGGGACAGAAGAAGCTTTCTTT.

This clonotype has just one count. The rearrangement links TRBV4-1 to TRBJ1-1; 7 bases line up with TRBD1. The junction had 2 bases not matched to a gene; V was cut back by 0 bases and J by 10 bases. Germline values: CDR1 MGHRA, CDR2 YSYEKL. This CDR3 has 12 residues. The CDR3 is CASSQDSGGAFF. For the CDR3, the DNA is TGCGCCAGCAGCCAAGATTCAGGGGGAGCTTTCTTT.

The chain carries TRBV5-1 and TRBJ2-2, with TRBD2 identical over 7 bases. CDR3 length: 15 amino acids. Germline V gene data show CDR1 as SGHRS and CDR2 as YFSETQ. The junction had 3 bases not matched to a gene; V was cut back by 4 bases and J by 0 bases. Written as DNA, the CDR3 is TGCGCCAGCAGCGAAGGACTAGCGAACACCGGGGAGCTGTTTTTT. Its protein product is CASSEGLANTGELFF.

This clonotype was counted a few times. The chain couples TRBV27 to TRBJ2-7; D is undetermined. The CDR3 loop spans 16 amino acids. V was trimmed by 0 bases and J by 2 bases, leaving 14 bases between them. Germline-derived CDR1 and CDR2 are MNHEY and SMNVEV (reference sequence). The CDR3 region has the DNA TGTGCCAGCAGTTTATCGATGGGCCCTACAACCTACGAGCAGTACTTC. Protein product: CASSLSMGPTTYEQYF.

The chain recombines TRBV12-3 or TRBV12-4 with TRBJ2-3, with D possibly TRBD2 on 6 matching bases. The germline V and J ends were trimmed by 0 bases and 4 bases, with 11 bases remaining between them. The CDR3 runs to 15 residues. The DNA for the CDR3 is TGTGCCAGCAGTTTAGCCCAAGCGGGCGCAGATACGCAGTATTTT. This sequence encodes CASSLAQAGADTQYF.

This clonotype appeared a few times. This chain links TRBV12-3 or TRBV12-4 with TRBJ1-1; 7 bases align to TRBD1. The CDR3 is 15 amino acids. With 7 bases clipped from V and 3 bases from J, the junction kept 11 bases outside the gene matches. The CDR3, as DNA: TGTGCCAGCACCCCAGGGGGGGGAAGGTACACTGAAGCTTTCTTT. It yields the protein CASTPGGGRYTEAFF.

The V call is TRBV29-1, the J call TRBJ2-7; 8 bases map to TRBD1. CDR3 size: 13 residues. V shed 5 bases and J 7 bases; nucleotides not matched to a gene: 10. Per germline, CDR1 SQVTM and CDR2 ANQGSEA. CDR3 in DNA: TGCAGCGTTCTAGGACAGGGTCGAAATGAGCAGTACTTC. Its protein product is CSVLGQGRNEQYF.

The CDR3 region is CASSSYSYGYTF. The DNA for the CDR3 is TGTGCCAGCAGCTCCTACAGCTATGGCTACACCTTC. The V gene is TRBV5-6, the J gene TRBJ1-2; D remains ambiguous. CDR1 is SGHDT and CDR2 is YYEEEE in the germline V gene. Trimming took off 3 bases at V and 4 bases at J, with 7 bases between the two ends. The CDR3 is made up of 12 amino acids.

In its sample, this clonotype was seen many times. The chain uses TRBV7-9 and TRBJ2-3; TRBD1 matches at 9 bases. This CDR3 comprises 17 residues. V lost 4 bases, J lost 1 base, and 9 bases stayed unmatched. Per the germline V gene, CDR1 is SEHNR and CDR2 is FQNEAQ (reference sequence). The CDR3 loop reads CASSSPLRTGGTDTQYF. In DNA, the CDR3 is TGTGCCAGCAGCTCACCCCTTCGGACAGGGGGCACAGATACGCAGTATTTT.

The rearrangement links TRBV2 to TRBJ2-7; possible D gene TRBD1, 6 bases. Trimming stripped 6 bases from V and 0 bases from J, with 12 bases between. Germline CDR1 is SNHLY and CDR2 is FYNNEI. The CDR3 spans 14 residues. The CDR3: CASRARGSSYEQYF. Here the CDR3 DNA reads TGTGCCAGCAGGGCAAGGGGGAGCTCCTACGAGCAGTACTTC.

The chain uses TRBV5-1 and TRBJ2-1, with TRBD2 as a possible D gene (5 bases). The germline V and J ends were trimmed by 4 bases and 7 bases, with 12 bases remaining between them. This CDR3 comprises 13 residues. From germline, CDR1 is SGHRS and CDR2 YFSETQ. The DNA of the CDR3 is TGCGCCAGCAGCGAGGTCCCGGGAAATGAGCAGTTCTTC. Translation: CASSEVPGNEQFF.

With respect to this clonotype: A clone one base away is much larger, so this may be a read error. The chain joins TRBV29-1 to TRBJ2-7; 10 bases map to TRBD2. Germline assignment: CDR1 SQVTM and CDR2 ANQGSEA. The CDR3 is 14 residues long. V dropped 6 bases and J dropped 10; count of bases not matched to a gene: 15. The CDR3 coding sequence is TGCAGCGTCACCCTCCCTAGCGGGAGAGAGTCCCAGTACTTC. It is translated as CSVTLPSGRESQYF.

The chain couples TRBV6-6 to TRBJ1-2; possibly TRBD1 for D (5 bases). There are 15 residues in the CDR3. CDR1 MNHNY and CDR2 SVGAGI come from the germline V gene (reference sequence). Trimming removed 2 bases from V and 3 bases from J, with 13 bases in between. This CDR3 reads CASSYGTGLDYGYTF. The CDR3 coding sequence is TGTGCCAGCAGTTACGGAACAGGTTTGGACTATGGCTACACCTTC.

V and J are TRBV6-1 and TRBJ2-3; D gene unclear. The CDR3 runs to 14 residues. The germline gives CDR1 MNHNS, CDR2 SASEGT. Trimming cost V 2 bases and J 2 bases, with 8 bases left between them. The CDR3 is CASSEQEFTDTQYF. The CDR3 nucleotides read TGTGCCAGCAGTGAACAGGAGTTCACAGATACGCAGTATTTT.

The chain links TRBV15 to TRBJ2-7, with TRBD1 identical over 7 bases. The trim removed 8 bases at V and 0 bases at J, leaving 13 bases unmatched. Looked up from germline, CDR1 is LNHNV and CDR2 is YYDKDF (reference sequence). The CDR3 contains 16 residues. In DNA, the CDR3 is TGTGCCACCCCAGGGACAGACCTCTCTCCCTCCTACGAGCAGTACTTC. Its translation is CATPGTDLSPSYEQYF. The full variable domain, its missing parts supplied by reference TRBV15 and TRBJ2-7, is DAMVIQNPRYQVTQFGKPVTLSCSQTLNHNVMYWYQQKSSQAPKLLFHYYDKDFNNEADTPDNFQSRRPNTSFCFLDIRSPGLGDTAMYLCATPGTDLSPSYEQYFGPGTRLTVT.